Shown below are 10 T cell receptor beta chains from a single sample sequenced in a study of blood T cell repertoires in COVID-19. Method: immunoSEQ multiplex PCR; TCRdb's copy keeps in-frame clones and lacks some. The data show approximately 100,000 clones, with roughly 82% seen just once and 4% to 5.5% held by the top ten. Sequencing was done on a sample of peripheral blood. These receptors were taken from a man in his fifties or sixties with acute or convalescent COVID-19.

Written as DNA, the CDR3 is TGCGCCAGCAGCTCAGGGACTAGCGGACCCACAGATACGCAGTATTTT. It is translated as CASSSGTSGPTDTQYF. The chain links TRBV5-1 to TRBJ2-3; TRBD2 agrees at 11 bases. The CDR3 consists of 16 residues. Trimming cost V 3 bases and J 2 bases; bases outside gene matches: 5. Germline loops: CDR1 SGHRS, CDR2 YFSETQ.

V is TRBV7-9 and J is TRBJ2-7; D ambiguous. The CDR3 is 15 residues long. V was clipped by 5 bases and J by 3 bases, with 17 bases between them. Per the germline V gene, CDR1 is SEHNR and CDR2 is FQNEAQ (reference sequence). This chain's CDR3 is CASSAGQINLYEQYF. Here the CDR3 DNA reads TGTGCCAGCAGCGCTGGGCAGATAAACCTCTACGAGCAGTACTTC.

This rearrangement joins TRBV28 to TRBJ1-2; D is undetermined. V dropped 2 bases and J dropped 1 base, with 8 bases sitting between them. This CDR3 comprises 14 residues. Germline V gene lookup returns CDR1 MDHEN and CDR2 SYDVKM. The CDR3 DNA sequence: TGTGCCAGCAGTTTAGCACTGCTTAACTATGGCTACACCTTC. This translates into CASSLALLNYGYTF.

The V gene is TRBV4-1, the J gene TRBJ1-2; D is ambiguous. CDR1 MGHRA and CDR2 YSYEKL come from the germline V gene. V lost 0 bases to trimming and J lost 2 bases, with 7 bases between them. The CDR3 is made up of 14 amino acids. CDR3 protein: CASSQDLRNYGYTF. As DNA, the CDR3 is TGCGCCAGCAGCCAAGATCTAAGAAACTATGGCTACACCTTC.

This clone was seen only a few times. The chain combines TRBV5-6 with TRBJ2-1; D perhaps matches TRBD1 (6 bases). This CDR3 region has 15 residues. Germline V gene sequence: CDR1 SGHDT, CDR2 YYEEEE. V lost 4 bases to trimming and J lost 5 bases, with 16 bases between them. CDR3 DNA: TGTGCCAGCAGCCCGACGGACAGTCCAAACAATGAGCAGTTCTTC. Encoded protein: CASSPTDSPNNEQFF.

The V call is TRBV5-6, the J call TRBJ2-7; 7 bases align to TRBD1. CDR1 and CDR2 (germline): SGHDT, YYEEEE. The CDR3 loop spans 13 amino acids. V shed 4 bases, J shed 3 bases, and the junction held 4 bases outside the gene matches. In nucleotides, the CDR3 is TGTGCCAGCAGCCACGGGACAGTCTACGAGCAGTACTTC. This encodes CASSHGTVYEQYF.

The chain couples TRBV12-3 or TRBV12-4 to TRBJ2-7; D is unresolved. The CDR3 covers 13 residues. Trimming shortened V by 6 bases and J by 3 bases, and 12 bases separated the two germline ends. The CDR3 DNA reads TGTGCCAGCAGCCCCCTCGGCGGCTACGAGCAGTACTTC. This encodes CASSPLGGYEQYF.

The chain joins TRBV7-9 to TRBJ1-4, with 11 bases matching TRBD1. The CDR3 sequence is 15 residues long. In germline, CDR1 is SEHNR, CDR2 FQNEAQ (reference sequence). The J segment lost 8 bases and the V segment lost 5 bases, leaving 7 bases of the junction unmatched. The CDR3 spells CASSPRTGGLEKLFF. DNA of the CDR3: TGTGCCAGCAGCCCACGGACAGGGGGCCTGGAAAAACTGTTTTTT.

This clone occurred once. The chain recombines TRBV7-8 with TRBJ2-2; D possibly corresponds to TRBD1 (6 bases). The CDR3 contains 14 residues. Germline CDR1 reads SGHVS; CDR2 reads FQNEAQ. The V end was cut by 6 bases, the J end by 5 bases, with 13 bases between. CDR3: CASRLLQGTGELFF. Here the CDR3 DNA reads TGTGCCAGCAGATTACTACAGGGAACCGGGGAGCTGTTTTTT.

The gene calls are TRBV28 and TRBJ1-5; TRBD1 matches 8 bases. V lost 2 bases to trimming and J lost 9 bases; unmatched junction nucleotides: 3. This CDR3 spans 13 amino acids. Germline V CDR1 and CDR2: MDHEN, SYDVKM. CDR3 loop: CASSLGQGPPQHF. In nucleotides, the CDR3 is TGTGCCAGCAGTTTAGGACAGGGCCCGCCCCAGCATTTT.